Sequencing of this T cell receptor (beta chain) was carried out in a study of cytomegalovirus exposure and HLA in healthy donors (dated by TCRdb to 2016 to 2017). A note on the overall study: In an earlier analysis of some 550 of the donors, 250 to 300 Gb of sequence data and about 110 million unique TCR beta sequences from about 190 million T cells were reported. About 320 gigabases of sequencing data and tens of millions of unique TCR sequences were included in an early release covering several hundred HLA-typed donors. Across around 400 genotyped donors of the cohort, an average of roughly 200,000 unique TCR beta nucleotide sequences per donor were sequenced, and 15% to 20% of those sequences were non-productive. Besides the first cohort of 500 to 700 subjects, a separate validation cohort made up of 120 different subjects was used. The study profiled the T cell repertoires of hundreds of subjects by immunosequencing and related them to cytomegalovirus serostatus. To study patterns of TCR occurrence, a later analysis re-analyzed previously published TCR beta repertoires from around 660 donors and added high-resolution HLA genotyping. Four or five DR-DQ haplotypes were treated as single units for association and clustering because of strong linkage in the cohort. All discovery cohort repertoires had been generated using a single sequencing platform. An earlier analysis of fewer than 750 of the donors used high-throughput TCR beta sequencing to judge whether each TCR beta V gene segment behaved as functional or pseudogenic. HLA typing included class I and class II loci at four-digit resolution. The study was designed to test whether signatures of past pathogen exposure could be identified by cataloging public T cell receptors. Rather than drawing on any new phenotypic data, the later analysis identified candidate immune exposures from TCR beta sequences and the way those sequences occurred across donors. To predict cytomegalovirus infection status, the study brought together high-throughput TCR immunosequencing, statistical association of individual TCRs with disease status, and machine learning. Among the roughly 400 genotyped donors, 81% belonged to the genetic ancestry cluster associated with self-reported Caucasian donors. The number of donors typed differed by locus, with roughly 629-640 for A, B, C, DRB1 and DQB1, around 500 for DQA1, about 610 for DPA1, and about 450 for DPB1. Genome-wide SNP genotypes for about three fifths of the 666 donors were used in a later genetic analysis, which treated that subset as a discovery cohort. Donor age, sex, ethnicity and CMV serostatus were compiled alongside the repertoire data.

Overall study results and their limits: When HLA alleles, especially DR and DQ, strongly co-occurred, TCR associations were difficult to assign to individual alleles. The only immune exposure information available for the cohort was CMV serostatus. Approximately 18 rarely observed V segments, including chromosome 9 orphons, were excluded from the earlier analysis of approximately 500 of the donors because counts were too low. In a later analysis, most CMV-associated TCR beta chains were found to appear HLA-restricted, with HLA associations seemingly driven largely by CMV exposure. HLA typing was unavailable for some donors at each locus, so association tests used only the typed subset. The sequencing pipeline was judged likely to have produced a cluster of highly shared sequence variants as a technical artifact. According to the authors, the approach could potentially be generalized to other disease states and immunological phenotypes. An earlier analysis of around 540 of the donors showed that most TCR beta V segments appeared in productive rearrangements either about 87% or about 30% of the time, which broadly matched IMGT annotations. Linkage disequilibrium might explain the correlated functional status among segregating V segments, but an unknown experimental factor could not be excluded. A total of 150 to 200 TCR beta chains were listed by the study as associated with cytomegalovirus. V-gene and J-gene trimming of TCR beta chains was associated with a missense DCLRE1C variant in a later genetic analysis, and the association was replicated in an independent cohort. A later analysis reported that several top co-occurrence clusters appeared linked to parvovirus B19, influenza, CMV and Epstein-Barr virus. In vitro tests confirmed that a few of the cytomegalovirus-associated TCR beta chains recognize cytomegalovirus antigens. Roughly uniform sequencing depth across donors was assumed in presence/absence analyses, although this assumption may not hold. While some public TCRs were present in many individuals, most TCR sequences turned up only very rarely across donors. A later analysis found that HLA-associated TCR beta chains were more clonally expanded and had lower generation probabilities than equally common non-associated chains. In a later analysis, 15,000 to 20,000 TCR beta sequences were associated with specific HLA alleles at a false discovery rate of 0.05. Because the 87-base-pair reads could not distinguish some IMGT-functional V segments, including TRBV6-2 and TRBV6-3, those segments were excluded. The cohort was sequenced for TCR beta chains only, and without alpha or paired-chain data the features that could be detected were limited. Compared with the approximately 670-donor mean, donors in an Asian-associated ancestry cluster had fewer N-insertions in productive TCRs, according to a later genetic analysis. A further reported finding was that TCR beta sequences accurately predicted the HLA-A and HLA-B alleles for most subjects in the first cohort. In a later analysis, TCR association rates were found to vary across HLA loci, with the most associated TCRs seen for DRB1 alleles and the fewest for HLA-C alleles. The classifier was reported to diagnose cytomegalovirus status with high specificity and sensitivity in both the original cohort and the validation cohort.

The cohort consisted of approximately 670 healthy bone marrow donors. At the time of sampling, all cohort members were nominally healthy, though unrecorded immune exposures were likely present. The donor was CMV seropositive and belonged to the group of 250 to 300 seropositive cohort members. Each donor provided a peripheral blood sample, and peripheral blood mononuclear cells were used for TCR beta sequencing. The Qiagen DNeasy Blood Extraction Kit was used to extract genomic DNA from the blood cell samples. On this clone: No antigen is known for it. Other nucleotide sequences from this sample produce the same CDR3.

V lost 7 bases and J lost 5 bases, and the count of bases not matched to a germline gene is 10. The CDR3 numbers 14 residues from cysteine through phenylalanine. Just the 42-base CDR3 DNA is kept, in frame starting at base 1. Sequences SQVTM (CDR1) and ANQGSEA (CDR2) are obtained from the germline V gene. Libraries were prepared through the immunoSEQ multiplex PCR assay. The multiplex PCR relied on a mix of 60 forward primers for TCR Vbeta segments and 13 reverse primers for TCR Jbeta segments. Amplification of the CDR3 region of rearranged TCR beta genes was performed with a multiplex PCR assay on genomic DNA. Amplified TCR beta libraries were sequenced as 87-base-pair reads on the Illumina HiSeq System. The authors' pipeline ran thus. In a later analysis, tens of millions of unique TCR beta chains were counted across the 650 to 750 repertoires, and roughly 11 million of these chains were shared by at least two donors. Raw reads were error-corrected and collapsed into unique sequences by a nearest-neighbor algorithm in which closely related sequences were merged to remove PCR and sequencing errors. CDR3 sequences were aligned to IMGT reference sequences to assign V, D and J gene segments. For a sequence to be retained, at least a six-nucleotide match to both a V gene segment and a J gene segment was required. A rearrangement counted as productive if the CDR3 had no stop codons and remained in frame with V and J, and every other rearrangement counted as non-productive. Following IMGT convention, CDR3 was defined as the stretch from the second conserved V-encoded cysteine up to the conserved J-encoded phenylalanine. The earlier analysis of a few hundred of the donors excluded any sequence lacking an unambiguous match to a single V gene segment. In an earlier analysis of approximately 500 of the donors, a V segment was called functional when productive rearrangements were above 56.7%, and segregating when the standard deviation between donors exceeded 5%. To diagnose cytomegalovirus status from the catalog of TCR beta chain sequences, a statistical classification framework was built. In a later analysis, V and J genes were assigned by comparing TCR nucleotide sequences against IMGT/GENE-DB human TR gene sequences. In a later analysis, CDR3 sequences and most-parsimonious VDJ recombination scenarios were assigned using the TCRdist pipeline. A later analysis defined each TCR beta chain by its CDR3 amino acid sequence plus V-gene family, and excluded reads lacking a unique V-gene family. A later analysis removed several hundred highly shared, low-generation-probability nucleotide sequences to deal with suspected cross-contamination and a sequencing artifact. In a later analysis, a clonal expansion index was calculated for each public chain from normalized within-repertoire ranks of inferred template counts. In a later analysis, generation probabilities were computed using a VDJ recombination model fitted to out-of-frame rearrangements, and the results were checked against IGoR. In a later analysis, TCR-TCR, TCR-HLA and TCR-CMV co-occurrence was scored with hypergeometric tests, and a repertoire-size bias correction was applied to TCR pairs. To estimate false discovery rates, a later analysis permuted the HLA or CMV assignments 20 times. In a later analysis, co-occurring TCRs were grouped with DBSCAN, and TCRdist sequence similarity was added when clustering was performed within HLA-allele-positive subsets. For co-occurrence clustering, repertoires with fewer than 30,000 or more than 120,000 public chains were excluded, along with a handful of repertoires with anomalous nucleotide sharing. In TCRdb, the immuneACCESS table is reduced to in-frame sequences with V and J assigned. These tables do not hold every clone; where another copy was compared, an unresolved V gene accounts for under half, and the others remain unexplained. V and J calls and clone size are copied from that table; D and trimming were computed from the DNA. This sample's records show about 55,000 clones. The ten largest account for approximately 8.9% of the sample.

This clonotype was obtained from a man in his forties or fifties in good health and CMV-seropositive. The sequenced material came from PBMCs. Here the chain combines TRBV29-1 and TRBJ2-1, and TRBD1 matches 8 of the central bases. The DNA sequence is as follows: TGCAGCGCCACAGGGGGAGAGGGGGACAATGAGCAGTTCTTC. Its coded protein is CSATGGEGDNEQFF.